This T cell receptor beta chain was recorded in a study of regulatory T cells in long-lasting Graves disease. Details on this clonotype: The antigen is undetermined.

Regarding time point: persistent/refractory GD, antithyroid drugs over 5 years with positive TRAb. PBMC RNA was the source of the TCR library. American Thyroid Association guidelines defined how Graves' disease was diagnosed. Patients were enrolled at an endocrinology department in Xi'an, China. The EDTA tubes were filled with approximately 10 milliliters of drawn peripheral blood. Germline CDR1 SGHRS, CDR2 YFSETQ. V was cut by 0 bases and J by 7 bases, with 10 bases left in between. This CDR3 region has 13 residues. Study-level results: Persistent patients shared more public clonotypes (approximately 2,700) than newly diagnosed patients (about 1,000).

Construction of the TCR beta libraries employed iRepertoire HTBI primers in conjunction with Arm-PCR of CDR3 regions. TCRdb reprocessed the multiplex PCR reads with MiXCR, giving one entry per CDR3 protein. The sample has 650,000 to 700,000 distinct CDR3 sequences; 25% to 35% are singletons. The rearrangement joins TRBV5-1 to TRBJ1-2, with D tentatively TRBD1 (5 bases). The sequence was collected from a female donor with Graves disease. Sample: peripheral blood mononuclear cells (PBMCs), taken when the disease was refractory, from a patient treated with antithyroid drugs. The CDR3 spells CASSLDGDRGYTF. The DNA of the CDR3 is TGCGCCAGCAGCTTGGATGGGGACCGTGGCTACACCTTC. Variable domain in full (rest from reference TRBV5-1 and TRBJ1-2): KAGVTQTPRYLIKTRGQQVTLSCSPISGHRSVSWYQQTPGQGLQFLFEYFSETQRNKGNFPGRFSGRQFSNSRSEMNVSTLELGDSALYLCASSLDGDRGYTFGSGTRLTVV.